Following are 7 T cell receptor beta chains from one sample sequenced in a study of cytomegalovirus exposure and HLA in healthy donors. In the PCR, 60 Vbeta and 13 Jbeta primers were used. The table came from immunoSEQ multiplex PCR; TCRdb's copy has only in-frame clones and leaves some out. The sample holds roughly 240,000 clones, more than 75% seen once. Sequencing was done on a sample of PBMCs. Receptor source: a woman in her 40s in good health and CMV-seropositive.

V is TRBV4-2 and J is TRBJ2-5, with 10 bases lining up with TRBD2. This CDR3 comprises 18 residues. With V trimmed by 0 bases and J by 5 bases, 12 bases remained unmatched. CDR1 is LGHNA and CDR2 is YNFKEQ in the germline V gene. In DNA, the CDR3 is TGTGCCAGCAGCCAAGATGTACTAGCGGGGCGTGAGCGGGAGACCCAGTACTTC. It yields the protein CASSQDVLAGRERETQYF.

This clone appeared a few times. The chain employs TRBV5-6 and TRBJ1-2; 9 positions match TRBD1. CDR3 length: 16 residues. J was trimmed by 7 bases and V by 4 bases; bases with no gene match: 14. CDR1 is SGHDT and CDR2 is YYEEEE in the germline V gene. The CDR3 nucleotides read TGTGCCAGCAGCCCTGGGACAGGGTCCCTTACAGGTGGCTACACCTTC. Amino acids: CASSPGTGSLTGGYTF.

This clone was seen only a few times. CDR3 nucleotide sequence: TGTGCCATCAGTGAATCTATGTACTCTGGAAACACCATATATTTT. The encoded protein is CAISESMYSGNTIYF. The rearrangement uses TRBV10-3 and TRBJ1-3; D is uncertain. V lost 3 bases to trimming and J lost 0 bases, with 9 bases between them. The CDR3 contains 15 residues. Germline V gene data show CDR1 as ENHRY and CDR2 as SYGVKD.

This rearrangement joins TRBV7-9 to TRBJ1-2, with 7 bases aligning to TRBD1. Losses at the gene ends were 6 bases for V and 4 bases for J; bases not matched to a gene: 11. CDR1 and CDR2 from the germline V gene are SEHNR and FQNEAQ (reference sequence). This CDR3 has 15 residues. In DNA, the CDR3 is TGTGCCAGCAGTATCTCCACAGGGGCGGTCTATGGCTACACCTTC. It specifies CASSISTGAVYGYTF.

The J gene is TRBJ2-3, the V gene TRBV7-9; D gene unclear. This CDR3 comprises 17 residues. Trimming removed 5 bases at V and 3 bases at J, with 21 bases between. Germline-derived CDR1 and CDR2 are SEHNR and FQNEAQ (reference sequence). The CDR3 DNA reads as TGTGCCAGCAGCCCGATCCGACTGTATGAGTTTACAGATACGCAGTATTTT. Translating it yields CASSPIRLYEFTDTQYF.

The J gene is TRBJ1-2, the V gene TRBV27, with D unresolved. Germline V gene lookup returns CDR1 MNHEY and CDR2 SMNVEV (reference sequence). The CDR3 sequence is 16 residues long. V lost 3 bases, J lost 0 bases, and 14 bases lay in between. CDR3 in amino acids: CASSFPEAESNYGYTF. The CDR3, as DNA: TGTGCCAGCAGTTTCCCCGAGGCAGAATCTAACTATGGCTACACCTTC.

This clone occurred a few times. The chain links TRBV7-9 to TRBJ2-2, with D maybe TRBD1 (5 bases). This CDR3 is built from 16 residues. CDR1 and CDR2 (germline): SEHNR, FQNEAQ (reference sequence). Trimming took off 5 bases at V and 1 base at J, with 14 bases between the two ends. In DNA form, the CDR3 reads TGTGCCAGCAGCCCACGACAGAGAGAGAACACCGGGGAGCTGTTTTTT. Translating gives CASSPRQRENTGELFF. The whole variable domain, remainder taken from reference TRBV7-9 and TRBJ2-2, is DTGVSQNPRHKITKRGQNVTFRCDPISEHNRLYWYRQTLGQGPEFLTYFQNEAQLEKSRLLSDRFSAERPKGSFSTLEIQRTEQGDSAMYLCASSPRQRENTGELFFGEGSRLTVL.